The 14 T cell receptor beta chains below come from one sample, sequenced in a study of cytomegalovirus exposure and HLA in healthy donors. The PCR was carried out with 60 Vbeta primers and 13 Jbeta primers. TCRdb's copy holds only in-frame clones and misses some; the assay was immunoSEQ multiplex PCR. Among some 96,000 clones, approximately 77% were seen once, and the ten largest hold roughly 7.1%. The sample was PBMCs. These receptors came from a female donor in good health and CMV-seronegative.

In this sample, this clone turned up a few times. V and J are TRBV7-2 and TRBJ2-3, with unresolved D. The V end was cut by 2 bases, the J end by 2 bases, with 11 bases between. Germline V gene data show CDR1 as SGHTA and CDR2 as FQGNSA. The CDR3 consists of 15 residues. The CDR3 reads CASSLQSALTDTQYF. The CDR3 coding sequence is TGTGCCAGCAGCTTACAATCCGCACTCACAGATACGCAGTATTTT.

The chain links TRBV4-1 to TRBJ2-3; perhaps TRBD2 as D (5 bases). This CDR3 spans 17 amino acids. In germline, CDR1 is MGHRA, CDR2 YSYEKL. V lost 0 bases to trimming and J lost 1 base, with 14 bases between them. CDR3 amino acids: CASSQDIGPGGTDTQYF. In nucleotides, the CDR3 is TGCGCCAGCAGCCAAGATATAGGCCCCGGGGGCACAGATACGCAGTATTTT.

This clone has only a few counts. This rearrangement joins TRBV11-2 to TRBJ1-1; D might be TRBD1 (5 bases). Trimming pared 5 bases from V and 0 bases from J, leaving 19 bases between. The CDR3 is made up of 17 amino acids. Germline CDR1 is SGHAT and CDR2 is FQNNGV. The CDR3 coding sequence is TGTGCCAGCAGCCGCGGGGTTCCCGGGGCGATGAACACTGAAGCTTTCTTT. This encodes CASSRGVPGAMNTEAFF.

The V call is TRBV30, the J call TRBJ1-5; TRBD1 might be the D (5 bases). V was trimmed by 3 bases and J by 6 bases, leaving 12 bases between them. This CDR3 has 13 residues. CDR1 GTSNPN and CDR2 SVGIG come from the germline V gene (reference sequence). The CDR3 DNA reads TGTGCCTGGAGGGACAACGTCGGTCAGCCCCAGCATTTT. It codes for CAWRDNVGQPQHF.

This rearrangement joins TRBV19 to TRBJ1-2; a possible D gene is TRBD1 (5 bases). Germline V CDR1 and CDR2: LNHDA, SQIVND (reference sequence). This CDR3 is built from 15 residues. V lost 5 bases, J lost 2 bases, and 15 bases lay in between. The CDR3 DNA reads as TGTGCCAGTAGTCCCTACCAGGGTGAGAACTATGGCTACACCTTC. Protein sequence: CASSPYQGENYGYTF.

The chain links TRBV15 to TRBJ1-5; D is unclear. This CDR3 contains 16 residues. V lost 5 bases to trimming and J lost 1 base, with 15 bases between them. Germline V lookup: CDR1 LNHNV, CDR2 YYDKDF (reference sequence). The CDR3 spells CATSLGGVASNQPQHF. The CDR3 DNA is TGTGCCACCAGCCTAGGCGGCGTGGCCAGCAATCAGCCCCAGCATTTT. The variable domain in full, completed from reference TRBV15 and TRBJ1-5, reads DAMVIQNPRYQVTQFGKPVTLSCSQTLNHNVMYWYQQKSSQAPKLLFHYYDKDFNNEADTPDNFQSRRPNTSFCFLDIRSPGLGDTAMYLCATSLGGVASNQPQHFGDGTRLSIL.

The rearrangement joins TRBV11-2 to TRBJ2-5; 8 bases are shared with TRBD2. CDR1 is SGHAT and CDR2 is FQNNGV in the germline V gene. The CDR3 spans 15 residues. Trimming cost V 1 base and J 5 bases; bases outside gene matches: 6. The CDR3 bases are TGTGCCAGCAGCTTAGCGGGGGGGCCTTGGGAGACCCAGTACTTC. It encodes CASSLAGGPWETQYF.

This clone was seen just once. V and J are TRBV5-5 and TRBJ1-5; D may be TRBD1 (5 bases). The ends were cut back, 3 bases at V and 0 bases at J, with 7 bases in the middle. The CDR3 sequence is 14 residues long. In germline, CDR1 is SGHKS, CDR2 YYEKEE (reference sequence). CDR3 bases: TGTGCCAGCAGCTGGACAAATAGCAATCAGCCCCAGCATTTT. Translated: CASSWTNSNQPQHF. The whole variable domain, remainder taken from reference TRBV5-5 and TRBJ1-5, is DAGVTQSPTHLIKTRGQQVTLRCSPISGHKSVSWYQQVLGQGPQFIFQYYEKEERGRGNFPDRFSARQFPNYSSELNVNALLLGDSALYLCASSWTNSNQPQHFGDGTRLSIL.

The V gene is TRBV19, the J gene TRBJ2-7; 10 positions agree with TRBD2. Germline loops: CDR1 LNHDA, CDR2 SQIVND (reference sequence). CDR3 length equals 14 residues. V dropped 3 bases and J dropped 3; count of bases not matched to a gene: 2. The CDR3 here is CASSMSGGVYEQYF. CDR3 nucleotides: TGTGCCAGTAGTATGAGCGGGGGGGTCTACGAGCAGTACTTC.

The chain couples TRBV28 to TRBJ2-1, with 9 bases identical to TRBD1. The J segment lost 4 bases and the V segment lost 4 bases, leaving 8 bases of the junction unmatched. CDR1 is MDHEN, CDR2 SYDVKM, per germline. This CDR3 has 16 residues. The CDR3, as DNA: TGTGCCAGCAGTTCCAACCCCGGGACAGGGTACAATGAGCAGTTCTTC. It yields the protein CASSSNPGTGYNEQFF.

This rearrangement joins TRBV2 to TRBJ1-2; perhaps TRBD1 as D (5 bases). With 2 bases removed from V and 3 bases from J, the gap between germline ends came to 7 bases. There are 13 residues in the CDR3. From germline, CDR1 is SNHLY and CDR2 FYNNEI. The CDR3 region has the DNA TGTGCCAGCAGTGAACGGGGGGACTATGGCTACACCTTC. It encodes CASSERGDYGYTF.

The chain has TRBV18 and TRBJ1-5, with no clear D. CDR3 length equals 14 residues. V lost 0 bases, J lost 7 bases, and 10 bases lay in between. CDR1 KGHSH and CDR2 LQKENI come from the germline V gene. CDR3 residues: CASSPPGASQPQHF. CDR3 in DNA: TGTGCCAGCTCACCACCGGGAGCCTCCCAGCCCCAGCATTTT.

V gene TRBV23-1 combines with J gene TRBJ1-1, with D possibly being TRBD1 (6 bases). TRBV23-1 is marked as an open reading frame, function uncertain. The CDR3 is 14 amino acids. The V end was cut by 2 bases, the J end by 1 base, with 8 bases between. The CDR3 here is CASSQGQTNTEAFF. In DNA, the CDR3 is TGCGCCAGCAGTCAAGGACAGACGAACACTGAAGCTTTCTTT.

V usage is TRBV27 and J usage is TRBJ2-1, with TRBD2 matching over 10 bases. CDR1 is MNHEY and CDR2 is SMNVEV in the germline V gene (reference sequence). Losses at the gene ends were 5 bases for V and 4 bases for J; bases not matched to a gene: 11. This CDR3 has 17 amino acids. In DNA, the CDR3 is TGTGCCAGCAGTCCCCTAGCGGGAGAGGCGCTTTACAATGAGCAGTTCTTC. Encoded protein: CASSPLAGEALYNEQFF.